Shown below are 31 T cell receptor beta chains from a single sample sequenced in a study of T-cell memory formation after mild COVID-19. TCRdb passed the 5' RACE reads through MiXCR, listing each CDR3 protein once. The repertoire holds 150,000 to 200,000 distinct CDR3 sequences, with approximately 10% as singletons. The sample consisted of PBMCs or a T cell subset sorted from them (not recorded which). These receptors originate from a man younger than 35 who had mild COVID-19 (a few samples of this study predate the infection). Cell type and time point are not known.

Many counts were recorded for this clonotype. The rearrangement uses TRBV7-2 and TRBJ2-3; the D gene is possibly TRBD2 (7 bases). The CDR3 runs to 14 residues. Germline V gene sequence: CDR1 SGHTA, CDR2 FQGNSA. V gave up 5 bases and J gave up 6 bases, with 15 bases separating them. CDR3 protein: CASSPRGAADTQYF. CDR3 bases: TGTGCCAGCAGCCCCCGGGGGGCAGCTGATACGCAGTATTTT.

This clonotype appeared many times. The chain uses TRBV20-1 and TRBJ1-4; no reliable D call. Between the trimmed V and J ends, which lost 2 bases and 7 bases, there was a span of 17 bases. From germline, CDR1 is DFQATT and CDR2 SNEGSKA (reference sequence). This CDR3 region has 15 residues. The CDR3 loop is CSARPARTSGEKLFF. The CDR3 DNA reads as TGCAGTGCTAGACCGGCGCGCACGTCCGGTGAAAAACTGTTTTTT.

A few counts support this clonotype. The chain joins TRBV11-2 to TRBJ2-5; no firm D call. Trimming stripped 9 bases from V and 3 bases from J, with 14 bases between. This CDR3 has 13 amino acids. CDR1 and CDR2 from the germline V gene are SGHAT and FQNNGV. The CDR3 here is CASGHGRKETQYF. As DNA, the CDR3 is TGTGCCAGTGGTCATGGAAGGAAAGAGACCCAGTACTTC.

The genes are TRBV7-2 and TRBJ2-5, with 9 bases fitting TRBD2. After removal of 5 bases from V and 4 bases from J, the junction contained 14 bases not matched to a gene. This CDR3 region has 17 residues. Germline CDR1 SGHTA, CDR2 FQGNSA. CDR3 DNA: TGTGCCAGCAGCCCGAGGACTAGCGCGGGGGGACGAGAGACCCAGTACTTC. This codes for CASSPRTSAGGRETQYF.

This clonotype was detected many times. The V and J genes are TRBV4-2 and TRBJ1-6, with D possibly matching TRBD1 (6 bases). CDR1 is LGHNA, CDR2 YNFKEQ, per germline. The CDR3 runs 17 residues. V was trimmed by 7 bases and J by 0 bases, leaving 16 bases between them. The CDR3 loop is CASTHPTGSSYNSPLHF. CDR3 in DNA: TGTGCCAGCACCCATCCCACAGGGAGCTCCTATAATTCACCCCTCCACTTT.

The CDR3 coding sequence is TGTGCCAGCTCACCCTTATCGGGGGGCGAAGAGACCCAGTACTTC. As protein: CASSPLSGGEETQYF. The chain combines TRBV18 with TRBJ2-5; D possibly corresponds to TRBD2 (7 bases). This CDR3 is 15 amino acids long. Trimming removed 3 bases at V and 3 bases at J, with 14 bases between. Germline-derived CDR1 and CDR2 are KGHSH and LQKENI.

This chain uses TRBV5-4 with TRBJ1-1; D remains unclear. Per the germline V gene, CDR1 is SGHNT and CDR2 is YYREEE (reference sequence). This CDR3 comprises 15 residues. Trimming left V 1 base short and J 1 base short, with 11 bases between. CDR3 DNA sequence: TGTGCCAGCAGCTTGAATCCATCTACGAACACTGAAGCTTTCTTT. It encodes CASSLNPSTNTEAFF.

The chain carries TRBV20-1 and TRBJ2-1, with 9 bases lining up with TRBD1. The germline gives CDR1 DFQATT, CDR2 SNEGSKA (reference sequence). The CDR3 sequence is 15 residues long. V shed 0 bases, J shed 5 bases, and the junction held 5 bases outside the gene matches. CDR3 region: CSARDAGQGNNEQFF. CDR3 DNA sequence: TGCAGTGCTAGAGATGCCGGACAGGGGAACAATGAGCAGTTCTTC.

The rearrangement uses TRBV18 and TRBJ2-1; the D gene is possibly TRBD2 (6 bases). With 5 bases removed from V and 2 bases from J, the gap between germline ends came to 16 bases. This CDR3 spans 16 amino acids. Germline V lookup: CDR1 KGHSH, CDR2 LQKENI. Here the CDR3 DNA reads TGTGCCAGCTCAGCGGGACTCCAAGGACCCTACAATGAGCAGTTCTTC. Translation gives CASSAGLQGPYNEQFF. The whole variable domain, remainder taken from reference TRBV18 and TRBJ2-1, is NAGVMQNPRHLVRRRGQEARLRCSPMKGHSHVYWYRQLPEEGLKFMVYLQKENIIDESGMPKERFSAEFPKEGPSILRIQQVVRGDSAAYFCASSAGLQGPYNEQFFGPGTRLTVL.

This sequence joins TRBV7-3 and TRBJ1-1; D unresolved. V shed 2 bases and J shed 4 bases, with 11 bases lying between them. CDR3 length equals 14 residues. Germline loops: CDR1 SGHTA, CDR2 FQGTGA. CDR3 DNA: TGTGCCAGCAGCTTATCCTTGGCGAGCACTGAAGCTTTCTTT. It codes for CASSLSLASTEAFF.

The rearrangement links TRBV6-6 to TRBJ2-3; no clear D. The germline CDR1 and CDR2 sequences are MNHNY and SVGAGI (reference sequence). This CDR3 contains 13 residues. Trimming cost V 8 bases and J 0 bases, with 9 bases left between them. The CDR3 is CASGLESTDTQYF. CDR3 bases: TGTGCCAGCGGGCTAGAGAGCACAGATACGCAGTATTTT.

The chain employs TRBV9 and TRBJ1-2, with D hard to call. V was cut by 1 base and J by 8 bases, with 15 bases left in between. Germline loops: CDR1 SGDLS, CDR2 YYNGEE. The CDR3 runs 14 residues. CDR3 nucleotides: TGTGCCAGCAGCGTACGCACGGATCCCATGGGCTACACCTTC. Residues: CASSVRTDPMGYTF.

CDR3 bases: TGTGCCAGCAGTTCTAGGACAGGGAGGGATGAAGCTTTCTTT. Protein: CASSSRTGRDEAFF. V is TRBV12-3 or TRBV12-4 and J is TRBJ1-1; 8 nucleotides match TRBD1. This CDR3 region has 14 residues. V shed 4 bases, J shed 7 bases, and the junction held 8 bases outside the gene matches.

This clonotype was recorded at least ten times. This chain joins TRBV2 and TRBJ2-3; D could derive from TRBD1 or TRBD2 (6 bases each). V shed 0 bases and J shed 2 bases, with 9 bases lying between them. The CDR3 consists of 15 residues. Looked up from germline, CDR1 is SNHLY and CDR2 is FYNNEI. The CDR3 DNA reads TGTGCCAGCAGTGAAGCGGGGGGCCCCACAGATACGCAGTATTTT. It specifies CASSEAGGPTDTQYF.

The chain joins TRBV7-9 to TRBJ2-2, with D possibly TRBD2 on 5 matching bases. The CDR3 spans 13 residues. The V gene lost 8 bases and the J gene lost 4 bases, with 11 bases spanning the gap. CDR1 and CDR2 from the germline V gene are SEHNR and FQNEAQ (reference sequence). The CDR3 DNA reads as TGTGCCAGCGGGTCGGCGGGCACCGGGGAGCTGTTTTTT. Translation gives CASGSAGTGELFF. The full variable domain, completed using reference TRBV7-9 and TRBJ2-2, is DTGVSQNPRHKITKRGQNVTFRCDPISEHNRLYWYRQTLGQGPEFLTYFQNEAQLEKSRLLSDRFSAERPKGSFSTLEIQRTEQGDSAMYLCASGSAGTGELFFGEGSRLTVL.

The chain joins TRBV15 to TRBJ1-2, with unresolved D. Germline V gives CDR1 LNHNV, CDR2 YYDKDF (reference sequence). The V end was cut by 0 bases, the J end by 4 bases, with 12 bases between. The CDR3 consists of 15 residues. The CDR3 sequence is CATSREFDGLYGYTF. The CDR3 DNA reads TGTGCCACCAGCAGAGAATTCGACGGACTCTATGGCTACACCTTC.

This clonotype was counted only a few times. The chain employs TRBV7-2 and TRBJ2-5; D call uncertain. Deletions cut 1 base from V and 4 bases from J, with 19 bases between. The CDR3 has 17 residues. Germline V gene data show CDR1 as SGHTA and CDR2 as FQGNSA. This CDR3 is CASSLVQAPGIGETQYF. In nucleotides, the CDR3 is TGTGCCAGCAGCTTAGTTCAGGCTCCGGGTATTGGAGAGACCCAGTACTTC. Looking up the rest from reference TRBV7-2 and TRBJ2-5 gives the full variable domain: GAGVSQSPSNKVTEKGKDVELRCDPISGHTALYWYRQSLGQGLEFLIYFQGNSAPDKSGLPSDRFSAERTGGSVSTLTIQRTQQEDSAVYLCASSLVQAPGIGETQYFGPGTRLLVL.

This clonotype was picked up a small number of times. V gene TRBV2 combines with J gene TRBJ1-6; tentative D call: TRBD1 (5 bases). The CDR3 sequence is 16 residues long. Per germline, CDR1 SNHLY and CDR2 FYNNEI. The V gene lost 6 bases and the J gene lost 0 bases, with 12 bases spanning the gap. The CDR3 reads CASRGGISSYNSPLHF. CDR3 coding DNA: TGTGCCAGCAGGGGGGGGATTAGCTCCTATAATTCACCCCTCCACTTT.

The chain combines TRBV7-9 with TRBJ1-2; 7 bases are a match to TRBD1. Germline assignment: CDR1 SEHNR and CDR2 FQNEAQ (reference sequence). The CDR3 is 15 amino acids. Trimming took 3 bases from V and 7 from J; bases not matched to a gene: 11. The CDR3 bases are TGTGCCAGCAGCTTGTTTTCTTTAGGGGGCTTTGGCTACACCTTC. Translated: CASSLFSLGGFGYTF.

CDR3 bases: TGTGCCAGCAGCGTAGAAGTGGGCGGCGATACGCAGTATTTT. Translated: CASSVEVGGDTQYF. The V and J genes are TRBV9 and TRBJ2-3, with no clear D. Trimming removed 0 bases at V and 6 bases at J, with 11 bases between. CDR1 and CDR2 (germline): SGDLS, YYNGEE. This CDR3 region has 14 residues.

The chain uses TRBV9 and TRBJ2-7; TRBD2 might be the D (6 bases). V shed 1 base and J shed 3 bases, with 17 bases lying between them. Germline V gene data show CDR1 as SGDLS and CDR2 as YYNGEE. There are 16 residues in the CDR3. DNA of the CDR3: TGTGCCAGCAGCGTATTGCGGGATTGGGGGGACTACGAGCAGTACGTC. This sequence encodes CASSVLRDWGDYEQYV.

This clonotype was recorded at least ten times. The chain has TRBV29-1 and TRBJ2-3; D possibly corresponds to TRBD2 (7 bases). The CDR3 contains 16 residues. From germline, CDR1 is SQVTM and CDR2 ANQGSEA. Trimming removed 5 bases from V and 0 bases from J, with 18 bases in between. The CDR3 sequence is CSVQPTGGVSTDTQYF. As DNA, the CDR3 is TGCAGCGTTCAACCAACGGGGGGCGTCAGCACAGATACGCAGTATTTT.

There are a few counts of this clonotype. V usage is TRBV3-1 and J usage is TRBJ1-2, with 7 bases fitting TRBD1. Unmatched junction bases numbered 7, after V lost 2 bases and J lost 7 bases. This CDR3 is 14 amino acids long. Germline V gene lookup returns CDR1 LGHDT and CDR2 YNNKEL (reference sequence). The CDR3 loop reads CASSQYRGVAGYTF. The CDR3, as DNA: TGTGCCAGCAGCCAATACAGGGGAGTGGCTGGCTACACCTTC.

The chain combines TRBV6-2 or TRBV6-3 with TRBJ1-2; tentatively, D is TRBD1 (5 bases). The V gene's germline CDR1 is MNHEY and CDR2 SVGEGT. V was cut by 5 bases and J by 8 bases, with 12 bases left in between. This CDR3 is built from 12 residues. CDR3 DNA: TGTGCCAGCAGTCGCGGGGCGGACGGCTACACCTTC. It codes for CASSRGADGYTF.

J is TRBJ1-5 and V is TRBV6-6; D might be TRBD1 (6 bases). CDR1 and CDR2 from the germline V gene are MNHNY and SVGAGI (reference sequence). V lost 8 bases and J lost 5, with 13 bases in between. The CDR3 is 13 amino acids. The DNA of the CDR3 is TGTGCCAGCGGACGAGACAGGTATCAGCCCCAGCATTTT. It yields the protein CASGRDRYQPQHF.

This clonotype occurred a few times. The chain links TRBV4-2 to TRBJ2-3; 9 bases are a match to TRBD2. V shed 2 bases and J 2 bases; nucleotides not matched to a gene: 5. The length of the CDR3 is 16 residues. Germline lookup yields CDR1 LGHNA and CDR2 YNFKEQ. The CDR3 protein is CASSQLLAGVTDTQYF. The DNA for the CDR3 is TGTGCCAGCAGCCAACTCTTAGCGGGGGTCACAGATACGCAGTATTTT.

The sample holds a few counts of this clonotype. This sequence joins TRBV25-1 and TRBJ1-6; D gene ambiguous. The CDR3 is made up of 15 amino acids. V was cut by 4 bases and J by 10 bases, with 17 bases left in between. Looked up from germline, CDR1 is MGHDK and CDR2 is SYGVNS. The CDR3 bases are TGTGCCAGCAGTGCCGAGGGAGGGCCGTGGTCACCCCTCCACTTT. It encodes CASSAEGGPWSPLHF.

The V gene is TRBV27, the J gene TRBJ2-5; 8 bases are shared with TRBD2. V gave up 3 bases and J gave up 0 bases; unmatched junction bases: 6. The CDR3 covers 16 residues. CDR1 and CDR2 (germline): MNHEY, SMNVEV (reference sequence). This chain's CDR3 is CASSFKASGYQETQYF. The CDR3 DNA follows: TGTGCCAGCAGTTTTAAGGCTAGCGGGTACCAAGAGACCCAGTACTTC.

There are a few counts of this clonotype. V is TRBV6-2 or TRBV6-3 and J is TRBJ2-7, with D perhaps being TRBD1 or TRBD2 (5 bases each). CDR3 length: 14 residues. The germline V gene has CDR1 MNHEY and CDR2 SVGEGT. The V end lost 6 bases, the J end lost 4 bases, and 16 bases lay between the germline ends. This CDR3 is CASSPGAVVYEQYV. As DNA, the CDR3 is TGTGCCAGCAGCCCCGGGGCCGTGGTATACGAGCAGTACGTC.

The V gene is TRBV7-8, the J gene TRBJ1-4; 8 bases agree with TRBD1. V shed 5 bases, J shed 7 bases, and the junction held 9 bases outside the gene matches. Germline loops: CDR1 SGHVS, CDR2 FQNEAQ. The CDR3 extends over 15 amino acids. The CDR3 DNA is TGTGCCAGCAGCAGCGACAGGGGCGAGGGTGAAAAACTGTTTTTT. Its translation: CASSSDRGEGEKLFF.

This clonotype was counted ten times or more. The chain is built from TRBV12-3 or TRBV12-4 and TRBJ2-1; no clear D gene. CDR3 length equals 14 residues. Trimming took 6 bases from V and 3 from J, leaving 12 bases between them. This CDR3 reads CASSYISGYNEQFF. CDR3 DNA sequence: TGTGCCAGCAGCTACATTTCGGGCTACAATGAGCAGTTCTTC.